Detailed here is one T cell receptor (beta chain). The sample comes from a study of control samples from healthy donors and cancer patients. Here immunoSEQ multiplex PCR was the method, and the copy in TCRdb shows in-frame clones only, minus some. The sample holds around 76,000 clones, roughly nine tenths seen once. The TCR comes from a woman between 45 and 65 years old with colorectal cancer. Sequencing was performed on PBMCs.

CDR3 DNA sequence: TGTGCCACCAGCAACCGGGTCGGTCTCAACTATGGCTACACCTTC. It codes for CATSNRVGLNYGYTF. This chain joins TRBV24-1 and TRBJ1-2, with no clear D. Between the trimmed V and J ends, which lost 7 bases and 2 bases, there was a span of 16 bases. The CDR3 runs 15 residues. CDR1 is KGHDR, CDR2 SFDVKD, per germline.